Listed below are T cell receptor beta chains from one sample, sequenced in a study of T cell repertoires in cytomegalovirus infection. TCRdb called the reads again in MiXCR, with one record for every CDR3 protein. The table records about a million distinct CDR3 sequences, 31% of them present only once. For these receptors, no antigen is known. This sample comprised cultured CD8+ T cells from PBMCs, obtained from culture after CMV antigen stimulation. Source of these receptors: a human donor in good health (CMV status not recorded). Some clones in this sample may be carry-over from other donors' samples. CDR3s include the opening cysteine and the closing phenylalanine or tryptophan. The order of the fields is CDR3 DNA, CDR3 protein, V gene, J gene, CDR3 length, clone size, D gene. A D gene is named only where the DNA matches it firmly. Clone size is shown for a subset of rows, as once, few, many or a class of expanded clone.

CDR3 DNA: TGTGCCAGCAGTGAAGTTACCCCCCGGGGAGCTTTCTTT
CDR3 protein: CASSEVTPRGAFF
V gene: TRBV6-1
J gene: TRBJ1-1
CDR3 length: 13
clone size: -
D gene: -

CDR3 DNA: TGTGCCAGCAGCTTAGCTCTAGCGGTAAGCTCCTACAATGAGCAGTTCTTC
CDR3 protein: CASSLALAVSSYNEQFF
V gene: TRBV11-2
J gene: TRBJ2-1
CDR3 length: 17
clone size: few
D gene: TRBD2

CDR3 DNA: TGTGCCAGTAGTATGGGTCAGGTGCACACTGAAGCTTTCTTT
CDR3 protein: CASSMGQVHTEAFF
V gene: TRBV19
J gene: TRBJ1-1
CDR3 length: 14
clone size: few
D gene: -

CDR3 DNA: TGTGCCAGCAGCCCGACAGGGAGTGAAGCTTTCTTT
CDR3 protein: CASSPTGSEAFF
V gene: TRBV7-6
J gene: TRBJ1-1
CDR3 length: 12
clone size: many
D gene: TRBD1

CDR3 DNA: TGTGCCAGCAGTACGAAGCAGGGATACAATTCACCCCTCCACTTT
CDR3 protein: CASSTKQGYNSPLHF
V gene: TRBV27
J gene: TRBJ1-6
CDR3 length: 15
clone size: -
D gene: -

CDR3 DNA: TGCAGTGCCGCCGGGACAGGGGGCGAATATAACTATGGCTACACCTTC
CDR3 protein: CSAAGTGGEYNYGYTF
V gene: TRBV20-1
J gene: TRBJ1-2
CDR3 length: 16
clone size: few
D gene: TRBD1

CDR3 DNA: TGCGCCAGCAGCTTGAAAGGAACCTACAATGAGCAGTTCTTC
CDR3 protein: CASSLKGTYNEQFF
V gene: TRBV5-1
J gene: TRBJ2-1
CDR3 length: 14
clone size: -
D gene: -

CDR3 DNA: TGTGCCAGCAGTTACCAACAGGGTTACGGGCCGATGAACACTGAAGCTTTCTTT
CDR3 protein: CASSYQQGYGPMNTEAFF
V gene: TRBV6-2/TRBV6-3
J gene: TRBJ1-1
CDR3 length: 18
clone size: few
D gene: -

CDR3 DNA: TGCGCCAGCAGCTTCAGCTTAACCCACTATGGCTACACCTTC
CDR3 protein: CASSFSLTHYGYTF
V gene: TRBV5-1
J gene: TRBJ1-2
CDR3 length: 14
clone size: -
D gene: -

CDR3 DNA: TGTGCCAGCAGACCTCAGGGAGGGAACACTGAAGCTTTCTTT
CDR3 protein: CASRPQGGNTEAFF
V gene: TRBV7-9
J gene: TRBJ1-1
CDR3 length: 14
clone size: many
D gene: -

CDR3 DNA: TGTGCCAGCAGAGAAGCGCAGTGGGATACTGAAGCTTTCTTT
CDR3 protein: CASREAQWDTEAFF
V gene: TRBV6-1
J gene: TRBJ1-1
CDR3 length: 14
clone size: -
D gene: -

CDR3 DNA: TGTGCCAGCAACCCAGGGTTCGAGGGCGGGGAGCTGTTTTTT
CDR3 protein: CASNPGFEGGELFF
V gene: TRBV7-6
J gene: TRBJ2-2
CDR3 length: 14
clone size: -
D gene: -

CDR3 DNA: TGCAGTGCTACCTGGACTAGCGGGGCCTCAGATACGCAGTATTTT
CDR3 protein: CSATWTSGASDTQYF
V gene: TRBV20-1
J gene: TRBJ2-3
CDR3 length: 15
clone size: few
D gene: TRBD2

CDR3 DNA: TGTGCCAGCAGCCTTTGGGGCAAGCAGACGACAGGGGCAAACACTGAAGCTTTCTTT
CDR3 protein: CASSLWGKQTTGANTEAFF
V gene: TRBV11-2
J gene: TRBJ1-1
CDR3 length: 19
clone size: -
D gene: TRBD1

CDR3 DNA: TGTGCCAGCAGCCCCACAGGGTACCAAGAGACCCAGTACTTC
CDR3 protein: CASSPTGYQETQYF
V gene: TRBV7-6
J gene: TRBJ2-5
CDR3 length: 14
clone size: -
D gene: -